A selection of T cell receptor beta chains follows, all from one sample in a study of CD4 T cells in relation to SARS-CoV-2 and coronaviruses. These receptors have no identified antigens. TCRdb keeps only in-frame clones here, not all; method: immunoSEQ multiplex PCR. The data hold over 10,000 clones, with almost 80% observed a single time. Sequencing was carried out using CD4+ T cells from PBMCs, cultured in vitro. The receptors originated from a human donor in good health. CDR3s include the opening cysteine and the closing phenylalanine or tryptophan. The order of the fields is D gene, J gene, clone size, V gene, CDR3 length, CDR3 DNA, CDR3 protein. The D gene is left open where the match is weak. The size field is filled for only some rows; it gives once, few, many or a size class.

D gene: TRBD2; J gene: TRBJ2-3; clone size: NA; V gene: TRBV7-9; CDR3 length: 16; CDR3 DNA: TGTGCCAGCAGCTCCCTAGCGGGAGGGCCCGGGGATACGCAGTATTTT; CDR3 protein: CASSSLAGGPGDTQYF
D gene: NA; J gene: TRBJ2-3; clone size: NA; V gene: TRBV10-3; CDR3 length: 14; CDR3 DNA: TGTGCCATCAGTGAGGCAGCCTCCACAGATACGCAGTATTTT; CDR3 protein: CAISEAASTDTQYF
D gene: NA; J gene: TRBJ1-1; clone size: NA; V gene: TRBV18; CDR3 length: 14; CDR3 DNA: TGTGCCAGCTCACCACCGAACGGGAACACTGAAGCTTTCTTT; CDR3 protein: CASSPPNGNTEAFF
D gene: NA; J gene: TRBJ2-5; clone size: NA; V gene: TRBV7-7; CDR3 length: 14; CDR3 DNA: TGTGCTAGCAGCCGACGGGACCGCGGGGAGACCCAGTACTTC; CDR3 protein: CASSRRDRGETQYF
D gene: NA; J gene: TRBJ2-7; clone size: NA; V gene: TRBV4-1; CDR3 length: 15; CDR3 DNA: TGCGCCAGCAGCCAAGATCCGTCCCATTACTACGAGCAGTACTTC; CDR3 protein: CASSQDPSHYYEQYF
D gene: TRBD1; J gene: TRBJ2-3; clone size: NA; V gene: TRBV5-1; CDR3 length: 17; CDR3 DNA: TGCGGCAGCAGATTAAACCCCGGGACAGGGGCCACAGATACGCAGTATTTT; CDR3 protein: CGSRLNPGTGATDTQYF
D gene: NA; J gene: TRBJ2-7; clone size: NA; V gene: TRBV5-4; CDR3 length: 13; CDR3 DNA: TGTGCCAGCAGCTTTCAGGTGGTTGGCGAGCAGTACTTC; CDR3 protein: CASSFQVVGEQYF
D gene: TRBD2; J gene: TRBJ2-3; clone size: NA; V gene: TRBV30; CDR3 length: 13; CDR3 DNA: TGTGCGGGGGGGGGAGGGAGCACAGATACGCAGTATTTT; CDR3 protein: CAGGGGSTDTQYF
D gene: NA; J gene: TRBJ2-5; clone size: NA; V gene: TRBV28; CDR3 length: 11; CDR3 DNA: TGTGCCAGCAGGGGCTCGGAGACCCAGTACTTC; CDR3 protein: CASRGSETQYF
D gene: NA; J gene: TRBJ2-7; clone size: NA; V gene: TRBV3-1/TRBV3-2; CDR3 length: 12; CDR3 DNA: TGTGCCAGCAGTCAGAGCTCCTACGAGCAGTACTTC; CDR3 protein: CASSQSSYEQYF
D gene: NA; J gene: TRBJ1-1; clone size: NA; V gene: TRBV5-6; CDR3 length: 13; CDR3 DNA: TGTGCCAGCAGCTTGGGCTATAGCACTGAAGCTTTCTTT; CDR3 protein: CASSLGYSTEAFF
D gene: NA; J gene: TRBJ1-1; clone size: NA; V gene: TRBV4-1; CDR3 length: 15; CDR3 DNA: TGCGCCAGCAGCCAGAGCCTACTACGGGGCACTGAAGCTTTCTTT; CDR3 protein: CASSQSLLRGTEAFF
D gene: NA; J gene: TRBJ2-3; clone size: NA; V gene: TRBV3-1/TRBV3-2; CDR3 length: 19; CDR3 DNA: TGTGCCAGCAGCCAAGATGACTTGGAGGGGTTTGGATCCACAGATACGCAGTATTTT; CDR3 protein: CASSQDDLEGFGSTDTQYF
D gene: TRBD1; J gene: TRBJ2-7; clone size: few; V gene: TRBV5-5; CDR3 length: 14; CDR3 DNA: TGTGCCAGCAGGGAGGGACAGGGGGCCTACGAGCAGTACTTC; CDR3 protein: CASREGQGAYEQYF
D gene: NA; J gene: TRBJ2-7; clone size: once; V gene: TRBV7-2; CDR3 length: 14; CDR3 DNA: TGTGCCAGCAGCTTAGTTCGGGGATCGGGCGAGCAGTACTTC; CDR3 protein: CASSLVRGSGEQYF
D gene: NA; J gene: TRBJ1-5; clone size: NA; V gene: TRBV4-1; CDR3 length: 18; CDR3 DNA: TGCGCCAGCAGCCAAGGAAGTAGGACCACGGGCGGCAATCAGCCCCAGCATTTT; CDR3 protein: CASSQGSRTTGGNQPQHF
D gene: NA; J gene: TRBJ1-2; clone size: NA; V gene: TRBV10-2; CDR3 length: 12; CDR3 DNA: TGCGCCAGCAGTGAGGGCAGCTATGGCTACACCTTC; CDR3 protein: CASSEGSYGYTF
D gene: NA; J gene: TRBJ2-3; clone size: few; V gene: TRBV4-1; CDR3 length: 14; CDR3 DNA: TGCGCCAGCAGCCAAGTGGACGCCACAGATACGCAGTATTTT; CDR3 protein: CASSQVDATDTQYF
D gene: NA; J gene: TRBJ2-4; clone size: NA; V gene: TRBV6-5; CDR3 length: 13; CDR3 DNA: TGTGCCAGCAGTCCCACTGCCGAAAACATTCAGTACTTC; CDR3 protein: CASSPTAENIQYF
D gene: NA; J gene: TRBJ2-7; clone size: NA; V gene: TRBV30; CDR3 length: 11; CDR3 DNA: TGTGCCTGGAGTGGTGTGGGCGAGCAGTACTTC; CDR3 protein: CAWSGVGEQYF
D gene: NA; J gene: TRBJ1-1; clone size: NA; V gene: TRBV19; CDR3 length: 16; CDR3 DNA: TGTGCCAGTAGTATTGGGGTGGACAGATTGAACACTGAAGCTTTCTTT; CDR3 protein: CASSIGVDRLNTEAFF
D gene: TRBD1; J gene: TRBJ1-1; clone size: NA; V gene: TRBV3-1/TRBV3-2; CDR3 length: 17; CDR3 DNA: TGTGCCAGCAGCCAAACACAGGGGGCGCGACTGAACACTGAAGCCTTCTTT; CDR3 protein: CASSQTQGARLNTEAFF
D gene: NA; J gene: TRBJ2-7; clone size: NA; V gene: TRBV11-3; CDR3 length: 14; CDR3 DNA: TGTGCCAGCAGCTTAGGCCCCTCTTCCTACGAGCAGTACTTC; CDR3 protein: CASSLGPSSYEQYF
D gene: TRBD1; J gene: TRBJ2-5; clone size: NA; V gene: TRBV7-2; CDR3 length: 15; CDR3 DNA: TGTGCCAGCAGCCCGTGGACAGGGCGAGGAGAGACCCAGTACTTC; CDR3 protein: CASSPWTGRGETQYF
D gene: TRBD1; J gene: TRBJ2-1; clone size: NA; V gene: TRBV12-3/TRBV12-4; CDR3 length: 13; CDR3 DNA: TGTGCCAGCAGTTCTACAGGGGTGGGTGAGCAGTTCTTC; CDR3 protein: CASSSTGVGEQFF
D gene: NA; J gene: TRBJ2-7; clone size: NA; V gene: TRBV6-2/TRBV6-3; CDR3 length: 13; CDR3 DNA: TGTGCCAGCAGTTACTCGAGACAGTACGAGCAGTACTTC; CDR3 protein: CASSYSRQYEQYF